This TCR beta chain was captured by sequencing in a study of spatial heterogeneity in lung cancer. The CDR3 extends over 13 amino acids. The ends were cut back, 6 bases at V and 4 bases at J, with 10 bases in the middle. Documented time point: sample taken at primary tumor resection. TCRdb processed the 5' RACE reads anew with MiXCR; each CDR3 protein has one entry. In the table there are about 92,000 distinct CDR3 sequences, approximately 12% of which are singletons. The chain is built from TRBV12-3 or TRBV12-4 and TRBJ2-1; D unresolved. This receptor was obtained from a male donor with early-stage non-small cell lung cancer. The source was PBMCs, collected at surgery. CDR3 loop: CASSPIIYNEQFF. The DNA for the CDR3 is TGTGCCAGCAGCCCGATTATTTACAATGAGCAGTTCTTC.